This T cell receptor beta chain appears in the sequencing data of a study of cytomegalovirus exposure and HLA in healthy donors. About the research overall: A prior study identified 100 million to 130 million unique TCR beta sequences from roughly 180 million T cells.

PCR used 60 Vbeta primers and 13 Jbeta primers. Libraries were prepared by immunoSEQ multiplex PCR; TCRdb keeps only in-frame clonotypes and omits some of them. The top ten clones hold about 2% of a sample with over 95,000 clones, about 80% of them seen once. In germline, CDR1 is MNHEY, CDR2 SVGAGI. V dropped 0 bases and J dropped 5; count of bases not matched to a gene: 7. This CDR3 has 15 amino acids. Broader study findings: Presence/absence analyses assumed roughly uniform sequencing depth across donors. Trimming of TCR beta V- and J-genes showed a link, identified in a later analysis, to a missense DCLRE1C variant. It has been reported that TCR beta sequences accurately predicted the HLA-A and HLA-B alleles of most subjects.

Worth noting for this clone: No antigen is known for it.

The sequencing sample was made of PBMCs. The TCR comes from a man aged 35 to 55 in good health and CMV-seronegative. The gene calls are TRBV6-5 and TRBJ2-7; 7 positions agree with TRBD1. Here the CDR3 DNA reads TGTGCCAGCAGTTACTCGAACAGGGGATCTGACGAGCAGTACTTC. Its translation: CASSYSNRGSDEQYF.